The 10 T cell receptor beta chains reported below all come from one sample, sequenced in a study of Graves' ophthalmopathy and Graves' hyperthyroidism (dated by TCRdb to 2016 to 2019). Data came from an Illumina HiSeq 2000. For repertoire sequencing, TCR beta CDR3 regions were amplified from RNA transcripts. A first-round RT-PCR used HTBI primers with the Qiagen OneStep RT-PCR kit, followed by a second-round multiplex PCR, size selection and purification. The public reads were reanalyzed by TCRdb: fastp trimming at Q25, MiXCR alignment, in-frame beta chains only. Under each unique CDR3 protein, matching rows form one entry showing the most common genes and DNA. Recorded for this sample are 150,000 to 200,000 distinct CDR3 sequences; roughly 36% of them occurred a single time. Roughly 9% of the sample lies in the top ten. The sample consisted of peripheral blood. These receptors originate from a young man with Graves' ophthalmopathy. Donor details come from another sample of the same person, matched by shared clones.

This clonotype was found once. The chain recombines TRBV7-2 with TRBJ2-7; 8 nucleotides line up with TRBD2. CDR3 length: 14 residues. Germline V gives CDR1 SGHTA, CDR2 FQGNSA. Trimming took 5 bases from V and 1 from J; bases not matched to a gene: 4. The CDR3 sequence: CASSLTSESYEQYF. CDR3 bases: TGTGCCAGCAGCCTGACTAGCGAGTCCTACGAGCAGTACTTC.

The genes are TRBV7-8 and TRBJ2-7, with 7 bases lining up with TRBD1. The CDR3 contains 14 residues. V gave up 1 base and J gave up 3 bases; unmatched junction bases: 3. CDR1 SGHVS and CDR2 FQNEAQ come from the germline V gene. CDR3 nucleotide sequence: TGTGCCAGCAGCTTAGACAGGGGCGTCTACGAGCAGTACTTC. Amino acid sequence: CASSLDRGVYEQYF.

This clonotype was counted between two and nine times. The gene calls are TRBV29-1 and TRBJ1-5; no clear D gene. Per germline, CDR1 SQVTM and CDR2 ANQGSEA. This CDR3 is 12 amino acids long. Trimming pared 6 bases from V and 7 bases from J, leaving 13 bases between. The CDR3 DNA reads as TGCAGCGTCGTGAATTCGGGGCAGCCCCAGCATTTT. It encodes CSVVNSGQPQHF.

The rearrangement uses TRBV19 and TRBJ1-1; TRBD1 aligns across 8 bases. Germline-derived CDR1 and CDR2 are LNHDA and SQIVND (reference sequence). CDR3 size: 14 residues. V lost 6 bases to trimming and J lost 5 bases; unmatched junction nucleotides: 8. DNA of the CDR3: TGTGCCAGTAGCGACCTCAGGGGGCTAACTGAAGCTTTCTTT. Its protein is CASSDLRGLTEAFF. Together with reference TRBV19 and TRBJ1-1, the CDR3 gives the full variable domain: DGGITQSPKYLFRKEGQNVTLSCEQNLNHDAMYWYRQDPGQGLRLIYYSQIVNDFQKGDIAEGYSVSREKKESFPLTVTSAQKNPTAFYLCASSDLRGLTEAFFGQGTRLTVV.

The chain carries TRBV2 and TRBJ1-2; 8 nucleotides line up with TRBD1. This CDR3 has 14 residues. V gave up 8 bases and J gave up 5 bases; unmatched junction bases: 10. Germline values: CDR1 SNHLY, CDR2 FYNNEI. As DNA, the CDR3 is TGTGCCAGCGTTAACGGGACAGGTGTTTATGGCTACACCTTC. Its translation is CASVNGTGVYGYTF.

Many counts were recorded for this clonotype. A much larger clone lies a single base off, so this may be a read error. This sequence joins TRBV18 and TRBJ2-5, with no clear D. V lost 1 base and J 3 bases, leaving 9 bases between the germline ends. CDR1 and CDR2 from the germline V gene are KGHSH and LQKENI. The CDR3 sequence is 14 residues long. CDR3 in DNA: TGTGCCAGCTCACCACGTAACAGAAAAGAGACCCAGTACTTC. It specifies CASSPRNRKETQYF.

This clonotype was seen ten or more times. This rearrangement joins TRBV6-2 or TRBV6-3 to TRBJ1-1; 9 bases map to TRBD1. The length of the CDR3 is 17 residues. Per the germline V gene, CDR1 is MNHEY and CDR2 is SVGEGT. Trimming cost V 2 bases and J 5 bases; bases outside gene matches: 12. The CDR3, as DNA: TGTGCCAGCAGTTACCCGGACAGGGGCCCGCAAGGGACTGAAGCTTTCTTT. Translation: CASSYPDRGPQGTEAFF.

This clonotype was detected many times. The rearrangement links TRBV24-1 to TRBJ2-2; D gene uncertain. The germline V gene encodes CDR1 KGHDR and CDR2 SFDVKD. This CDR3 comprises 13 residues. V was cut by 1 base and J by 4 bases, with 3 bases left in between. CDR3: CATSDLVTGELFF. CDR3 coding DNA: TGTGCCACCAGTGATTTAGTCACCGGGGAGCTGTTTTTT.

This clonotype appeared many times. The chain employs TRBV6-1 and TRBJ2-7, with 11 bases that match TRBD1. The ends lost 4 bases at V and 5 bases at J; junction bases unmatched: 13. The CDR3 loop spans 17 amino acids. Germline values: CDR1 MNHNS, CDR2 SASEGT. The DNA for the CDR3 is TGTGCCAGCAGTGCTAGACGGACAGGGGGCTTCGGAAACGAGCAGTACTTC. Translated: CASSARRTGGFGNEQYF.

This clonotype was seen ten or more times. This chain joins TRBV12-3 or TRBV12-4 and TRBJ2-2; D unclear. The V end lost 1 base, the J end lost 7 bases, and 10 bases lay between the germline ends. The CDR3 sequence is 14 residues long. CDR3 amino acids: CASSLVGGRGELFF. DNA for the CDR3: TGTGCCAGCAGTTTAGTGGGCGGACGCGGGGAGCTGTTTTTT.